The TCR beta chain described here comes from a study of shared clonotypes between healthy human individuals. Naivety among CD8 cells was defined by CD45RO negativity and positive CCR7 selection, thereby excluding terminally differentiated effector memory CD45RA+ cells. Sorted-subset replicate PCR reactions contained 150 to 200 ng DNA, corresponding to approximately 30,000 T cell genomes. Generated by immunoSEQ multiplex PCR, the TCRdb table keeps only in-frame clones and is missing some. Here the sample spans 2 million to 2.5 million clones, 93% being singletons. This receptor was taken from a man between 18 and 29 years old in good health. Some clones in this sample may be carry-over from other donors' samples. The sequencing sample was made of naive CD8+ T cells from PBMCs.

CDR3 in DNA: TGTGCCTGGAGTGATAATAGCGGGAGGGCCGGGGAGACCCAGTACTTC. This codes for CAWSDNSGRAGETQYF. The rearrangement uses TRBV30 and TRBJ2-5; TRBD2 agrees at 11 bases. J gave up 5 bases and V 1 base, and 9 bases lay outside the gene matches. This CDR3 is built from 16 residues. Germline V CDR1 and CDR2: GTSNPN, SVGIG (reference sequence). Full variable domain (missing parts from reference TRBV30 and TRBJ2-5): SQTIHQWPATLVQPVGSPLSLECTVEGTSNPNLYWYRQAAGRGLQLLFYSVGIGQISSEVPQNLSASRPQDRQFILSSKKLLLSDSGFYLCAWSDNSGRAGETQYFGPGTRLLVL.